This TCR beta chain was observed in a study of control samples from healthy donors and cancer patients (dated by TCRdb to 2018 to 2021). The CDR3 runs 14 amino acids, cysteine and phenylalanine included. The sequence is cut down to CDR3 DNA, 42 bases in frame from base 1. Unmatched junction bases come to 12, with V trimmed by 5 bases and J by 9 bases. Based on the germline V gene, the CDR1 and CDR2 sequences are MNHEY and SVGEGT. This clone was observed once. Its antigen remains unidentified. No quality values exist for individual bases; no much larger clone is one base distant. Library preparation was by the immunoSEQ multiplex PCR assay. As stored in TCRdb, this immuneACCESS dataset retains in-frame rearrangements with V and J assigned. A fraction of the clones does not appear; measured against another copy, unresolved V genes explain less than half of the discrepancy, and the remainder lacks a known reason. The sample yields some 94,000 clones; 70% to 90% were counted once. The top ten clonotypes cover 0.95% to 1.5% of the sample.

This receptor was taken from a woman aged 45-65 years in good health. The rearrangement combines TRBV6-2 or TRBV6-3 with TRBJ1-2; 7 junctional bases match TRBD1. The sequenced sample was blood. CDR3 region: CASSPRYRGLRYTF. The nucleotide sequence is TGTGCCAGCAGTCCGAGGTACAGGGGACTACGCTACACCTTC.